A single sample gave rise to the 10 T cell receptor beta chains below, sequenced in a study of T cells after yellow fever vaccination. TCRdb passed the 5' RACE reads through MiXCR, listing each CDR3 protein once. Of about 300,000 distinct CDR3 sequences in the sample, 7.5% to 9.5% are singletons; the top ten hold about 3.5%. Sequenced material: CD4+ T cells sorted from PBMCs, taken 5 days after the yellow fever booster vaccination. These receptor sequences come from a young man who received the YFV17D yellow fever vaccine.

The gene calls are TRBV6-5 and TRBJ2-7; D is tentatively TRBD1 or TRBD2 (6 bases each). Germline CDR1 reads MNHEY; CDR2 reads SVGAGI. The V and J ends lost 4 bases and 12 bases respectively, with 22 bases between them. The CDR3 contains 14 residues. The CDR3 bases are TGTGCCAGCAGTTCGGATGTCGGAACAGGGAGGTGGTACGTC. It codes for CASSSDVGTGRWYV.

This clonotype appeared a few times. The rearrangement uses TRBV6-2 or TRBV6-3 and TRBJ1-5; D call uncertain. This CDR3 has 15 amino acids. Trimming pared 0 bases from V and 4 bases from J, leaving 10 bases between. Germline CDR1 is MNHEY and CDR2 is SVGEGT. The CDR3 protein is CASSYSWARNQPQHF. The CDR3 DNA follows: TGTGCCAGCAGTTACTCTTGGGCCCGAAATCAGCCCCAGCATTTT.

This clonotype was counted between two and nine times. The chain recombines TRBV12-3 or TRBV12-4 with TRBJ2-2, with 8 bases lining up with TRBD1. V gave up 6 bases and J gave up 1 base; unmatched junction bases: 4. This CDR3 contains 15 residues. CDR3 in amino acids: CASRVGQVNTGELFF. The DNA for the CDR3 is TGTGCCAGCAGGGTGGGACAGGTGAACACCGGGGAGCTGTTTTTT.

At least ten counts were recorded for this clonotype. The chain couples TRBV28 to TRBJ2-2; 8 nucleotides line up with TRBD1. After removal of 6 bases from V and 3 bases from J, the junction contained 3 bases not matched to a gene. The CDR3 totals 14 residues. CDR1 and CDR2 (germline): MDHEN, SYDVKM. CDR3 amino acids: CASSGTGYTGELFF. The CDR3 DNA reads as TGTGCCAGCAGCGGGACAGGCTACACCGGGGAGCTGTTTTTT.

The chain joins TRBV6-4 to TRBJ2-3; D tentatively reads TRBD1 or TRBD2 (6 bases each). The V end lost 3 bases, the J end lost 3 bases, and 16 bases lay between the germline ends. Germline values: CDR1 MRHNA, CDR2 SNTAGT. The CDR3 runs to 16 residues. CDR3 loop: CASSDGGLGRTDTQYF. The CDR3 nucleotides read TGTGCCAGCAGTGATGGGGGGCTTGGGCGGACAGATACGCAGTATTTT.

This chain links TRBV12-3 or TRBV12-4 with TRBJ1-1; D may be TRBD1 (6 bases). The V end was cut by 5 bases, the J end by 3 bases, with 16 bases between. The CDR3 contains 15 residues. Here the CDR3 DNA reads TGTGCCAGCAGTCCACAGGGTTTTGGGGACACTGAAGCTTTCTTT. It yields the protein CASSPQGFGDTEAFF.

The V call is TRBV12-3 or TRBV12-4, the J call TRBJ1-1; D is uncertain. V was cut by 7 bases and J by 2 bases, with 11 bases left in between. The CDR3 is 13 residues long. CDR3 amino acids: CASTSPLNTEAFF. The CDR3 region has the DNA TGTGCCAGCACCAGCCCCCTAAACACTGAAGCTTTCTTT.

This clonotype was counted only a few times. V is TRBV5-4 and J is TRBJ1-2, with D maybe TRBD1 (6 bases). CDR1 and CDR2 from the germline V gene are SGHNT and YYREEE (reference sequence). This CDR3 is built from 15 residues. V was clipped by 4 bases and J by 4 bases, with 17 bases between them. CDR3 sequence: CASSPRQGSVYGYTF. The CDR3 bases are TGTGCCAGCAGCCCGAGGCAGGGGTCCGTCTATGGCTACACCTTC.

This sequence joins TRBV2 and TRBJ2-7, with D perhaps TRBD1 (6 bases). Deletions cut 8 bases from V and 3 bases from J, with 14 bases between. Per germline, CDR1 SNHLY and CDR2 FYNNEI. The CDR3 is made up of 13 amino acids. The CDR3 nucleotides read TGTGCCAGCGGATTACAGGGAATCTACGAGCAGTACTTC. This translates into CASGLQGIYEQYF.

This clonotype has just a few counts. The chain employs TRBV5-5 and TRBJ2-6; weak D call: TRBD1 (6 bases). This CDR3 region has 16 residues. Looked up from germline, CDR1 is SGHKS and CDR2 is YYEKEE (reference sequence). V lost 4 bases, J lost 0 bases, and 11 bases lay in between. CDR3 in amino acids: CASSIHRDSGANVLTF. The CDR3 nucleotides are TGTGCCAGCAGCATCCACAGGGACTCTGGGGCCAACGTCCTGACTTTC.